These 14 T cell receptor beta chains came from one sample sequenced in a study of radiation and T cells in renal cell carcinoma. TCRdb's table, derived via immunoSEQ multiplex PCR, lists solely in-frame clones and lacks some. The sample has around 81,000 clones, 70% to 90% seen once; the top ten hold roughly a tenth. Documented time point: blood 4 weeks post-SBRT, at nephrectomy. Regarding treatment: 15 Gy SBRT to primary tumor, nephrectomy 4 weeks later. The sequencing used blood, collected from a patient whose treatment included radiotherapy and nephrectomy. The receptors were gathered from a man in his forties or fifties with renal cell carcinoma.

V and J are TRBV27 and TRBJ2-3; TRBD1 matches 8 bases. Germline loops: CDR1 MNHEY, CDR2 SMNVEV (reference sequence). V was pared by 6 bases and J by 3 bases, with 5 bases of the junction left unmatched. The CDR3 covers 14 residues. CDR3 loop: CASSPDRVTDTQYF. The CDR3, as DNA: TGTGCCAGCAGCCCGGACAGGGTGACAGATACGCAGTATTTT.

CDR3 coding DNA: TGCGCCAGCAGCTTGGTATACAGGGGGAACACTGAAGCTTTCTTT. It yields the protein CASSLVYRGNTEAFF. This sequence joins TRBV5-1 and TRBJ1-1; TRBD1 aligns across 7 bases. Germline V lookup: CDR1 SGHRS, CDR2 YFSETQ. The CDR3 runs to 15 residues. Trimming cost V 0 bases and J 1 base; bases outside gene matches: 3. Full variable domain (missing parts from reference TRBV5-1 and TRBJ1-1): KAGVTQTPRYLIKTRGQQVTLSCSPISGHRSVSWYQQTPGQGLQFLFEYFSETQRNKGNFPGRFSGRQFSNSRSEMNVSTLELGDSALYLCASSLVYRGNTEAFFGQGTRLTVV.

CDR3 bases: TGTGCCAGCAGCTTAGTCGACGGCGGGGGGTCGAACACCGGGGAGCTGTTTTTT. Its protein product is CASSLVDGGGSNTGELFF. The chain combines TRBV7-9 with TRBJ2-2; 8 bases map to TRBD2. Germline V gives CDR1 SEHNR, CDR2 FQNEAQ (reference sequence). V trimming: 1 base; J trimming: 0 bases; junction bases outside the gene matches: 7. The CDR3 extends over 18 amino acids.

The rearrangement uses TRBV6-5 and TRBJ1-1, with D perhaps matching TRBD1 (6 bases). CDR3 size: 16 residues. From germline, CDR1 is MNHEY and CDR2 SVGAGI. Trimming pared 4 bases from V and 3 bases from J, leaving 18 bases between. The CDR3 loop is CASSSGQYGEDTEAFF. Written as DNA, the CDR3 is TGTGCCAGCAGTTCCGGACAGTACGGTGAAGACACTGAAGCTTTCTTT.

The rearrangement joins TRBV4-1 to TRBJ2-2; D call uncertain. Trimming pared 0 bases from V and 6 bases from J, leaving 14 bases between. Looked up from germline, CDR1 is MGHRA and CDR2 is YSYEKL. This CDR3 region has 16 residues. The CDR3 spells CASSQEALATSGELFF. CDR3 DNA sequence: TGCGCCAGCAGCCAAGAGGCCCTCGCTACATCCGGGGAGCTGTTTTTT.

This sequence joins TRBV9 and TRBJ2-7, with 11 bases that match TRBD2. The CDR3 runs to 14 residues. Trimming at V came to 4 bases and at J to 4 bases, leaving 4 bases not matched to a gene. Germline assignment: CDR1 SGDLS and CDR2 YYNGEE. The CDR3 DNA sequence: TGTGCCAGCAGCTACACTAGCGGGAGTTACGAGCAGTACTTC. Its protein product is CASSYTSGSYEQYF.

This sequence joins TRBV23-1 and TRBJ2-1; the match to TRBD2 covers 10 bases. TRBV23-1 carries the ORF label, with uncertain function. CDR3 length: 18 amino acids. V was pared by 6 bases and J by 5 bases, with 16 bases of the junction left unmatched. The DNA for the CDR3 is TGCGCCAGCAGCCAGGGACTAGCGCCCCATCCCGGGCACAATGAGCAGTTCTTC. Its protein is CASSQGLAPHPGHNEQFF.

The rearrangement joins TRBV19 to TRBJ1-2, with 7 nucleotides matching TRBD1. J lost 7 bases, V lost 4 bases, and 6 bases had no gene match. The CDR3 has 13 residues. The germline CDR1 and CDR2 sequences are LNHDA and SQIVND (reference sequence). The CDR3 region has the DNA TGTGCCAGTAGTAGAGAACACAGGGGTGGCTACACCTTC. Its protein is CASSREHRGGYTF.

This clone has a count of ten or more. The rearrangement links TRBV5-3 to TRBJ2-7; 7 bases fit TRBD2. TRBV5-3 counts as an open reading frame of uncertain function. V lost 0 bases to trimming and J lost 4 bases; unmatched junction nucleotides: 13. CDR3 length: 17 residues. Here the CDR3 DNA reads TGTGCCAGAAGCTTGGCCGGTAGCGGGCTTTTTATGTACGAGCAGTACTTC. It is translated as CARSLAGSGLFMYEQYF.

The rearrangement joins TRBV7-6 to TRBJ1-3; 7 nucleotides agree with TRBD1. With V trimmed by 4 bases and J by 0 bases, 9 bases remained unmatched. Germline V gene data show CDR1 as SGHVS and CDR2 as FNYEAQ. CDR3 length equals 17 residues. DNA for the CDR3: TGTGCCAGCAGCTCGGGACAGATCATGAGCTCTGGAAACACCATATATTTT. It encodes CASSSGQIMSSGNTIYF.

In this sample, this clone turned up a few times. The chain uses TRBV2 and TRBJ1-1, with D tentatively TRBD1 (6 bases). CDR1 and CDR2 (germline): SNHLY, FYNNEI. V shed 7 bases and J shed 1 base, with 10 bases lying between them. This CDR3 has 13 amino acids. The CDR3, as DNA: TGTGCCAGCACGATCAGGGGGAACACTGAAGCTTTCTTT. As protein: CASTIRGNTEAFF. The full variable domain, in which reference TRBV2 and TRBJ1-1 provide the parts outside the CDR3, is EPEVTQTPSHQVTQMGQEVILRCVPISNHLYFYWYRQILGQKVEFLVSFYNNEISEKSEIFDDQFSVERPDGSNFTLKIRSTKLEDSAMYFCASTIRGNTEAFFGQGTRLTVV.

This chain connects TRBV7-8 to TRBJ1-1; D possibly corresponds to TRBD1 (6 bases). In germline, CDR1 is SGHVS, CDR2 FQNEAQ. V was pared by 5 bases and J by 1 base, with 14 bases between. This CDR3 region has 15 residues. The CDR3 bases are TGTGCCAGCAGCCGAGGGGGTGACAGGAACACTGAAGCTTTCTTT. Translating gives CASSRGGDRNTEAFF.

CDR3 nucleotides: TGTGCCAGCTCCCGACCTAGGGGTCAAGATGGCTACACCTTC. This codes for CASSRPRGQDGYTF. This rearrangement joins TRBV7-2 to TRBJ1-2; perhaps TRBD1 as D (5 bases). The CDR3 extends over 14 amino acids. With 8 bases removed from V and 6 bases from J, the gap between germline ends came to 19 bases. CDR1 is SGHTA, CDR2 FQGNSA, per germline. Full variable domain (outside the CDR3, taken from reference TRBV7-2 and TRBJ1-2): GAGVSQSPSNKVTEKGKDVELRCDPISGHTALYWYRQSLGQGLEFLIYFQGNSAPDKSGLPSDRFSAERTGGSVSTLTIQRTQQEDSAVYLCASSRPRGQDGYTFGSGTRLTVV.

This clone was recorded once. CDR3 sequence (DNA): TGTGCCTGGAGTCTTGGCGAAAACAACCGTGGCTACACCTTC. It codes for CAWSLGENNRGYTF. J is TRBJ1-2 and V is TRBV30; D gene ambiguous. V lost 2 bases and J 7 bases, leaving 17 bases between the germline ends. Germline values: CDR1 GTSNPN, CDR2 SVGIG (reference sequence). CDR3 length: 14 residues.